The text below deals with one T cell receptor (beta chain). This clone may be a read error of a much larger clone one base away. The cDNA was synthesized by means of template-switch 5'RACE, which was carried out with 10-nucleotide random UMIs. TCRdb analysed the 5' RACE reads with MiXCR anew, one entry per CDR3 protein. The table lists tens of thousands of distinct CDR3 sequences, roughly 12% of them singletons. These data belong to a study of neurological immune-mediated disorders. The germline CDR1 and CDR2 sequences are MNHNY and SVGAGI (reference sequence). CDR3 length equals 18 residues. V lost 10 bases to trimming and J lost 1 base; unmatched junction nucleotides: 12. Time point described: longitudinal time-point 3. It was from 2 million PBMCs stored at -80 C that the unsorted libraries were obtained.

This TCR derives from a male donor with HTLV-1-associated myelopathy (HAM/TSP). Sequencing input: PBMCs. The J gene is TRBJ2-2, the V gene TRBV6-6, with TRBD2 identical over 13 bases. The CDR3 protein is CANSERLAGGLNTGELFF. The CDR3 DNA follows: TGTGCCAACAGCGAACGACTAGCGGGGGGCCTGAACACCGGGGAGCTGTTTTTT.